Listed here is a single TCR beta chain. Its antigen is still unknown. Template switching (which added a universal primer site) was used, and cDNA carried unique molecular identifiers. TCRdb used MiXCR to reprocess the 5' RACE reads, holding one entry per CDR3 protein. The sample lists approximately 240,000 distinct CDR3 sequences; more than 12% were seen once. The data are from a study of identical twins. Study-wide findings and caveats: Compared with unrelated sharing, twin-shared out-of-frame alpha sequences had more low-probability sequences. The study reached conclusions through statistical analysis that was cross-sectional, not following the same donors. For cord blood, abundant beta clonotypes had fewer insertions, unlike memory repertoires, which showed none.

V lost 6 bases and J lost 7, with 13 bases in between. CDR1 is MNHNS and CDR2 is SASEGT in the germline V gene. The CDR3 consists of 13 residues. Material for sequencing was memory (CD45RO+) T cells sorted from blood. The chain employs TRBV6-1 and TRBJ2-1; D gene unclear. This clonotype was obtained from a young woman in good health. The CDR3 sequence is CASRPLARNEQFF. DNA of the CDR3: TGTGCCAGCAGGCCCCTTGCTCGGAATGAGCAGTTCTTC.